This T cell receptor beta chain was profiled in a study of early T cells in non-severe SARS-CoV-2 infection. Study-wide context: Sequencing of bulk RNA from unsorted whole blood was done, without chain pairing.

Attachment of unique molecular identifiers was made to individual cDNA molecules. Each CDR3 protein gets one entry after TCRdb re-called the 5' RACE reads with MiXCR. The sample lists fewer than 65,000 distinct CDR3 sequences, 10% occurring once. V was shortened by 3 bases and J by 10 bases, with 9 bases between the two germline ends. This CDR3 is 11 amino acids long. The germline CDR1 and CDR2 sequences are MDHEN and SYDVKM. This clonotype was seen more than once but under ten times. This clonotype was obtained from an adult who was a healthcare worker with PCR-confirmed SARS-CoV-2 infection or an uninfected control (not recorded which). Material: whole blood. This chain uses TRBV28 with TRBJ1-1; D not certain. CDR3 protein: CASSFEGVAFF. In DNA, the CDR3 is TGTGCCAGCAGTTTTGAGGGAGTAGCTTTCTTT.